These 32 T cell receptor beta chains share one sample of origin, sequenced in a study of response to subunit inactivated influenza vaccine. MiXCR, applied by TCRdb to the RT-PCR reads, yields one record per CDR3 protein. There are 450,000 to 600,000 distinct CDR3 sequences in the sample; approximately 7.6% occur only once, and approximately 13% lies in the top ten. The sequencing used PBMCs from blood, collected around 25 months after vaccination. These receptors came from a man aged 45 to 75 who received an inactivated influenza vaccine.

This clonotype was observed many times. The V gene is TRBV28, the J gene TRBJ2-1; 11 positions match TRBD1. CDR3 length: 16 residues. The V gene's germline CDR1 is MDHEN and CDR2 SYDVKM. J gave up 7 bases and V 5 bases, and 10 bases lay outside the gene matches. The CDR3 here is CASSLPGQGAFNEQFF. In nucleotides, the CDR3 is TGTGCCAGCAGTCTTCCAGGACAGGGGGCTTTTAATGAGCAGTTCTTC.

This clonotype has at least ten counts. This chain connects TRBV18 to TRBJ2-3; 14 bases line up with TRBD2. Germline CDR1 is KGHSH and CDR2 is LQKENI. This CDR3 region has 15 residues. The junction had 2 bases not matched to a gene; V was cut back by 4 bases and J by 5 bases. CDR3 nucleotide sequence: TGTGCCAGCTCACGGACTAGCGGGGGGCGAGATACGCAGTATTTT. Amino acid sequence: CASSRTSGGRDTQYF.

This clonotype has more than one count but fewer than ten. V gene TRBV2 combines with J gene TRBJ2-1; D uncertain. Germline V CDR1 and CDR2: SNHLY, FYNNEI. The CDR3 covers 13 residues. V was trimmed by 4 bases and J by 5 bases, leaving 9 bases between them. CDR3 loop: CASSVEVDNEQFF. CDR3 sequence (DNA): TGTGCCAGCAGTGTAGAAGTCGACAATGAGCAGTTCTTC.

The table lists this clonotype with many counts. The chain joins TRBV12-3 or TRBV12-4 to TRBJ1-5; D not certain. V was pared by 3 bases and J by 4 bases, with 7 bases between. The CDR3 spans 13 residues. DNA of the CDR3: TGTGCCAGCAGTTTTCGGGAAAATCAGCCCCAGCATTTT. Its translation is CASSFRENQPQHF.

This clonotype was found many times. This chain uses TRBV7-9 with TRBJ2-2; TRBD1 matches at 7 bases. The germline CDR1 and CDR2 sequences are SEHNR and FQNEAQ (reference sequence). The CDR3 is 15 amino acids. CDR3 region: CAPKSRDSNTGELFF. Here the CDR3 DNA reads TGTGCACCAAAAAGTCGGGACAGCAACACCGGGGAGCTGTTTTTT.

This clonotype was seen a few times. The V gene is TRBV20-1, the J gene TRBJ2-1; D is uncertain. The CDR3 loop spans 14 amino acids. Trimming pared 3 bases from V and 4 bases from J, leaving 13 bases between. CDR1 and CDR2 from the germline V gene are DFQATT and SNEGSKA (reference sequence). The CDR3 nucleotides read TGCAGTGCTAGTTTTACCGGCCCTTACAATGAGCAGTTCTTC. Its translation: CSASFTGPYNEQFF.

This clonotype has just one count. Mismatch with germline at one junction end may stem from a read error. The chain uses TRBV29-1 and TRBJ1-4, with TRBD1 as a possible D gene (6 bases). The CDR3 covers 13 residues. Germline loops: CDR1 SQVTM, CDR2 ANQGSEA. The CDR3 DNA sequence: TGCAGCGTTAAAGGGGGGCAAAGTGAAAATCTGTTTTTT. Amino acid sequence: CSVKGGQSENLFF. Using reference TRBV29-1 and TRBJ1-4 for the parts outside the CDR3, the full variable domain is SAVISQKPSRDICQRGTSLTIQCQVDSQVTMMFWYRQQPGQSLTLIATANQGSEATYESGFVIDKFPISRPNLTFSTLTVSNMSPEDSSIYLCSVKGGQSENLFFGSGTQLSVL.

J is TRBJ1-3 and V is TRBV20-1, with unresolved D. The CDR3 has 15 amino acids. The germline CDR1 and CDR2 sequences are DFQATT and SNEGSKA (reference sequence). Trimming left V 0 bases short and J 1 base short, with 10 bases between. The DNA of the CDR3 is TGCAGTGCTAGAGATGAAAGGATGTCTGGAAACACCATATATTTT. Translating gives CSARDERMSGNTIYF.

This clonotype has a handful of counts. The rearrangement uses TRBV20-1 and TRBJ2-7; D might be TRBD1 (5 bases). The V end was cut by 7 bases, the J end by 4 bases, with 14 bases between. Germline V gene sequence: CDR1 DFQATT, CDR2 SNEGSKA (reference sequence). CDR3 length: 12 amino acids. This CDR3 reads CSVIPDTYEQYF. CDR3 nucleotides: TGCAGTGTAATCCCGGACACTTACGAGCAGTACTTC.

This clonotype was seen more than once but under ten times. This rearrangement joins TRBV5-6 to TRBJ2-1, with 13 bases that match TRBD2. The ends lost 3 bases at V and 0 bases at J; junction bases unmatched: 12. The CDR3 extends over 20 amino acids. Germline CDR1 and CDR2: SGHDT and YYEEEE. The CDR3 region is CASSSARLAGGSFSYNEQFF. Written as DNA, the CDR3 is TGTGCCAGCAGCTCCGCCCGACTAGCGGGAGGCTCTTTCTCCTACAATGAGCAGTTCTTC.

This clonotype has ten or more counts. The chain uses TRBV18 and TRBJ2-3; no clear D. CDR1 and CDR2 (germline): KGHSH, LQKENI. The ends were cut back, 8 bases at V and 6 bases at J, with 9 bases in the middle. The CDR3 is 11 amino acids. This chain's CDR3 is CASTLRDTQYF. CDR3 sequence (DNA): TGTGCCAGCACTCTTAGGGATACGCAGTATTTT. Full variable domain (rest looked up from reference TRBV18 and TRBJ2-3): NAGVMQNPRHLVRRRGQEARLRCSPMKGHSHVYWYRQLPEEGLKFMVYLQKENIIDESGMPKERFSAEFPKEGPSILRIQQVVRGDSAAYFCASTLRDTQYFGPGTRLTVL.

This clonotype was observed many times. V gene TRBV7-2 combines with J gene TRBJ2-1, with D perhaps matching TRBD2 (5 bases). The CDR3 is 15 residues long. V was cut by 5 bases and J by 8 bases, with 19 bases left in between. Germline V CDR1 and CDR2: SGHTA, FQGNSA. The CDR3 nucleotides are TGTGCCAGCAGCCCACCCACTAGGGTGGTTGATGAGCAGTTCTTC. Translated, it gives CASSPPTRVVDEQFF.

This clonotype showed up many times. J is TRBJ2-2 and V is TRBV27, with D perhaps TRBD1 or TRBD2 (5 bases each). The CDR3 is 17 amino acids. The germline gives CDR1 MNHEY, CDR2 SMNVEV (reference sequence). The V end lost 6 bases, the J end lost 4 bases, and 21 bases lay between the germline ends. The CDR3 DNA sequence: TGTGCCAGCAGCCGTAGAGACTTCGGGACCTTCACCGGGGAGCTGTTTTTT. Amino acid sequence: CASSRRDFGTFTGELFF.

This clonotype was counted between two and nine times. The chain is built from TRBV5-1 and TRBJ1-6, with a possible D match to TRBD1 (5 bases). Germline V CDR1 and CDR2: SGHRS, YFSETQ. V lost 5 bases and J lost 7, with 13 bases in between. CDR3 length: 14 residues. The CDR3 sequence: CASSSRGGNSPLHF. The CDR3 nucleotides are TGCGCCAGCAGTTCGAGGGGTGGGAATTCACCCCTCCACTTT.

This clonotype was recorded a few times. The V gene is TRBV5-1, the J gene TRBJ2-3, with a weak D call TRBD2 (6 bases). This CDR3 is 15 amino acids long. V lost 3 bases and J 2 bases, leaving 13 bases between the germline ends. Germline V CDR1 and CDR2: SGHRS, YFSETQ. The CDR3 sequence: CASSSPGDTTDTQYF. DNA for the CDR3: TGCGCCAGCAGCTCACCGGGGGATACCACAGATACGCAGTATTTT.

As DNA, the CDR3 is TGCAGTGCCCGGACTAGCGGGGCTTTCTCCTACAATGAGCAGTTCTTC. It yields the protein CSARTSGAFSYNEQFF. The rearrangement links TRBV20-1 to TRBJ2-1, with 12 bases matching TRBD2. V trimming: 6 bases; J trimming: 0 bases; junction bases outside the gene matches: 6. This CDR3 is 16 amino acids long. Germline CDR1 reads DFQATT; CDR2 reads SNEGSKA (reference sequence).

The table lists this clonotype with many counts. The J gene is TRBJ2-1, the V gene TRBV12-3 or TRBV12-4; D ambiguous. The CDR3 extends over 16 amino acids. V was pared by 2 bases and J by 1 base, with 12 bases between. This CDR3 is CASSLTGLPSYNEQFF. Written as DNA, the CDR3 is TGTGCCAGCAGTTTAACGGGCCTGCCTTCCTACAATGAGCAGTTCTTC.

The table lists this clonotype with many counts. Written as DNA, the CDR3 is TGTGCCAGCAGCGGAAACTACAATGAGCAGTTCTTC. This encodes CASSGNYNEQFF. The chain employs TRBV28 and TRBJ2-1, with D unclear. The V and J ends lost 6 bases and 3 bases respectively, with 6 bases between them. The CDR3 length is 12 residues. Germline V gives CDR1 MDHEN, CDR2 SYDVKM.

The table lists this clonotype with a few counts. This chain links TRBV10-3 with TRBJ1-5; tentative D call: TRBD1 (5 bases). The germline V and J ends were trimmed by 7 bases and 1 base, with 11 bases remaining between them. The CDR3 sequence is 14 residues long. Germline V lookup: CDR1 ENHRY, CDR2 SYGVKD. CDR3 bases: TGTGCCATCAATACAGGAGGGAGCAATCAGCCCCAGCATTTT. The encoded protein is CAINTGGSNQPQHF.

This clonotype was observed at least ten times. The rearrangement links TRBV6-5 to TRBJ2-5; D is unclear. The CDR3 totals 13 residues. Per the germline V gene, CDR1 is MNHEY and CDR2 is SVGAGI. Trimming left V 0 bases short and J 11 bases short, with 13 bases between. The CDR3 DNA is TGTGCCAGCAGTTACTCCCCCGGCTCTGTGCAGTACTTC. Translation gives CASSYSPGSVQYF.

The chain has TRBV27 and TRBJ2-5, with TRBD2 matching over 11 bases. Germline CDR1 reads MNHEY; CDR2 reads SMNVEV (reference sequence). V lost 3 bases and J lost 2; bases outside the gene matches: 5. This CDR3 contains 16 residues. Here the CDR3 DNA reads TGTGCCAGCAGTTTCTCTAGCGGGGGGACTCAAGAGACCCAGTACTTC. This sequence encodes CASSFSSGGTQETQYF.

This clonotype appeared a few times. J is TRBJ2-7 and V is TRBV4-1; D is ambiguous. The ends were cut back, 3 bases at V and 2 bases at J, with 8 bases in the middle. The germline CDR1 and CDR2 sequences are MGHRA and YSYEKL. This CDR3 contains 13 residues. This CDR3 reads CASSHNTAYEQYF. The CDR3 bases are TGCGCCAGCAGCCATAACACAGCCTACGAGCAGTACTTC.

This clonotype turned up a few times. The rearrangement uses TRBV28 and TRBJ2-2; 11 positions match TRBD1. Trimming took 4 bases from V and 4 from J; bases not matched to a gene: 14. CDR1 is MDHEN, CDR2 SYDVKM, per germline. CDR3 length equals 19 residues. In DNA form, the CDR3 reads TGTGCCAGCAGTTCGGCTACCGGGACAGGGGGTTTGGGCACCGGGGAGCTGTTTTTT. It codes for CASSSATGTGGLGTGELFF.

V usage is TRBV4-2 and J usage is TRBJ2-1; maybe TRBD2 (5 bases). V shed 0 bases and J shed 0 bases, with 12 bases lying between them. CDR1 is LGHNA, CDR2 YNFKEQ, per germline. The CDR3 has 17 residues. This CDR3 is CASSQDLVGSSYNEQFF. CDR3 DNA: TGTGCCAGCAGCCAAGATCTAGTGGGGAGCTCCTACAATGAGCAGTTCTTC.

The table lists this clonotype with a few counts. The DNA of the CDR3 is TGTGCCAGCAGCCCGACGGGACAGCTCAATCAGCCCCAGCATTTT. Its protein product is CASSPTGQLNQPQHF. The chain couples TRBV7-2 to TRBJ1-5; 7 nucleotides agree with TRBD1. V was pared by 5 bases and J by 3 bases, with 7 bases of the junction left unmatched. CDR1 and CDR2 from the germline V gene are SGHTA and FQGNSA. The CDR3 sequence is 15 residues long. Full variable domain (outside the CDR3, taken from reference TRBV7-2 and TRBJ1-5): GAGVSQSPSNKVTEKGKDVELRCDPISGHTALYWYRQSLGQGLEFLIYFQGNSAPDKSGLPSDRFSAERTGGSVSTLTIQRTQQEDSAVYLCASSPTGQLNQPQHFGDGTRLSIL.

This clonotype was detected a few times. The chain has TRBV12-3 or TRBV12-4 and TRBJ2-6, with 7 bases fitting TRBD1. CDR3 length: 15 amino acids. The junction had 4 bases not matched to a gene; V was cut back by 6 bases and J by 2 bases. Written as DNA, the CDR3 is TGTGCCAGCAGACCGGACAGGACTGGGGCCAACGTCCTGACTTTC. It is translated as CASRPDRTGANVLTF.

This clonotype was observed a few times. The V and J genes are TRBV3-1 and TRBJ2-2, with 11 bases fitting TRBD2. This CDR3 has 16 residues. The V segment lost 2 bases and the J segment 6 bases; nucleotides outside the gene matches: 5. Germline V gene sequence: CDR1 LGHDT, CDR2 YNNKEL (reference sequence). This CDR3 is CASSQPTSGGSGELFF. CDR3 DNA: TGTGCCAGCAGCCAACCCACTAGCGGGGGATCCGGGGAGCTGTTTTTT.

This clonotype has only a few counts. This chain uses TRBV5-6 with TRBJ1-2; TRBD1 aligns across 9 bases. V lost 0 bases, J lost 1 base, and 7 bases stayed unmatched. The CDR3 covers 17 residues. Germline V lookup: CDR1 SGHDT, CDR2 YYEEEE. Here the CDR3 DNA reads TGTGCCAGCAGCTTGGGCCCAAGGACAGGGGTTAACTATGGCTACACCTTC. Translated: CASSLGPRTGVNYGYTF.

The chain is built from TRBV28 and TRBJ2-1, with TRBD2 identical over 7 bases. Germline-derived CDR1 and CDR2 are MDHEN and SYDVKM. This CDR3 contains 16 residues. Trimming cost V 3 bases and J 4 bases; bases outside gene matches: 9. The CDR3: CASSFFLAGEYNEQFF. DNA of the CDR3: TGTGCCAGCAGTTTTTTTCTGGCGGGAGAGTACAATGAGCAGTTCTTC.

This clonotype was counted ten times or more. The rearrangement links TRBV5-1 to TRBJ1-3; D gene unclear. The V gene's germline CDR1 is SGHRS and CDR2 YFSETQ. The CDR3 has 15 residues. The V end was cut by 5 bases, the J end by 0 bases, with 12 bases between. DNA of the CDR3: TGCGCCAGCAGTTGGGTCCCCTTCTCTGGAAACACCATATATTTT. Amino acid sequence: CASSWVPFSGNTIYF. The full variable domain, with the rest looked up from reference TRBV5-1 and TRBJ1-3, is KAGVTQTPRYLIKTRGQQVTLSCSPISGHRSVSWYQQTPGQGLQFLFEYFSETQRNKGNFPGRFSGRQFSNSRSEMNVSTLELGDSALYLCASSWVPFSGNTIYFGEGSWLTVV.

This clonotype appeared a few times. V usage is TRBV25-1 and J usage is TRBJ2-3; D gene unclear. Germline values: CDR1 MGHDK, CDR2 SYGVNS. V lost 5 bases and J lost 4, with 7 bases in between. This CDR3 spans 12 amino acids. The CDR3 is CASSYSADTQYF. CDR3 nucleotide sequence: TGTGCCAGCAGTTATTCGGCAGATACGCAGTATTTT.

This clonotype appeared many times. The chain has TRBV7-9 and TRBJ1-1; 7 bases fit TRBD1. This CDR3 is 15 amino acids long. The germline V gene encodes CDR1 SEHNR and CDR2 FQNEAQ (reference sequence). With V trimmed by 3 bases and J by 4 bases, 8 bases remained unmatched. CDR3 sequence: CASSFRQGASTEAFF. The CDR3 DNA sequence: TGTGCCAGCAGCTTCCGACAGGGAGCGAGCACTGAAGCTTTCTTT.